These 32 T cell receptor beta chains share one sample of origin, sequenced in a study of blood T cell repertoires in COVID-19. The assay was immunoSEQ multiplex PCR, and TCRdb's table has in-frame clones only and misses some. Of 100,000 to 120,000 clones detected, approximately 85% appear once; the ten largest clones hold approximately 15%. The specimen was peripheral blood. The receptors were sampled from a woman aged 55-69 years with acute or convalescent COVID-19.

The chain recombines TRBV7-2 with TRBJ2-7, with TRBD1 matching 9 bases. V shed 5 bases and J 3 bases; nucleotides not matched to a gene: 2. This CDR3 has 13 amino acids. The germline V gene encodes CDR1 SGHTA and CDR2 FQGNSA. The CDR3 loop is CASSRDRDYEQYF. The CDR3 coding sequence is TGTGCCAGCAGCCGGGACAGGGACTACGAGCAGTACTTC.

The chain is built from TRBV25-1 and TRBJ2-5; 8 bases line up with TRBD1. The CDR3 has 16 residues. With V trimmed by 3 bases and J by 0 bases, 6 bases remained unmatched. Germline V CDR1 and CDR2: MGHDK, SYGVNS. CDR3 in amino acids: CASSDPGQAYQETQYF. Here the CDR3 DNA reads TGTGCCAGCAGTGACCCGGGACAGGCGTACCAAGAGACCCAGTACTTC.

In its sample, this clone was seen a few times. The chain uses TRBV4-1 and TRBJ1-1; D perhaps matches TRBD1 (6 bases). Trimming took off 5 bases at V and 4 bases at J, with 14 bases between the two ends. The germline V gene has CDR1 MGHRA and CDR2 YSYEKL. CDR3 length: 14 amino acids. This chain's CDR3 is CASSFQGSGTEAFF. For the CDR3, the DNA is TGCGCCAGCAGCTTTCAGGGGAGCGGCACTGAAGCTTTCTTT.

To note about this clone: The junction does not match germline at one end; this may be a read error. The CDR3 nucleotides read TGTGCTAGCAGCGCTAGCGGGGGGGCCGGAAAAGGGACCCAGTACTTC. Protein sequence: CASSASGGAGKGTQYF. The chain uses TRBV7-7 and TRBJ2-5; 12 positions match TRBD2. Germline CDR1 and CDR2: SSHAT and FNYEAQ (reference sequence). This CDR3 region has 16 residues.

The chain joins TRBV3-1 (or the pseudogene TRBV3-2) to TRBJ2-1, with TRBD1 matching over 8 bases. The CDR3 is made up of 15 amino acids. The J segment lost 7 bases and the V segment lost 3 bases, leaving 8 bases of the junction unmatched. The germline V gene has CDR1 LGHDT and CDR2 YNNKEL (reference sequence). Here the CDR3 DNA reads TGTGCCAGCAGCCATACGGACAGGGACTCTAATGAGCAGTTCTTC. It specifies CASSHTDRDSNEQFF.

This clone was detected only once. The chain carries TRBV11-3 and TRBJ2-7; D is uncertain. The germline CDR1 and CDR2 sequences are SGHNT and YENEEA. The CDR3 covers 13 residues. V dropped 0 bases and J dropped 0 bases, with 3 bases sitting between them. CDR3 protein: CASSLESSYEQYF. The CDR3 DNA reads as TGTGCCAGCAGCTTAGAGAGCTCCTACGAGCAGTACTTC.

V is TRBV11-2 and J is TRBJ1-6; TRBD1 matches at 10 bases. V lost 5 bases and J lost 10; bases outside the gene matches: 8. This CDR3 contains 15 residues. Per the germline V gene, CDR1 is SGHAT and CDR2 is FQNNGV. CDR3: CASSPTGDRGSPLHF. DNA of the CDR3: TGTGCCAGCAGCCCCACGGGGGACAGGGGATCACCCCTCCACTTT.

The rearrangement joins TRBV25-1 to TRBJ1-3; D remains ambiguous. Trimming shortened V by 3 bases and J by 0 bases, and 9 bases separated the two germline ends. The CDR3 length is 15 residues. The V gene's germline CDR1 is MGHDK and CDR2 SYGVNS. The CDR3 DNA sequence: TGTGCCAGCAGTGAGCCGAGGAACTCTGGAAACACCATATATTTT. This encodes CASSEPRNSGNTIYF.

This rearrangement joins TRBV19 to TRBJ1-2; D not certain. The CDR3 totals 15 residues. Trimming left V 5 bases short and J 0 bases short, with 13 bases between. Germline CDR1 reads LNHDA; CDR2 reads SQIVND (reference sequence). CDR3 loop: CASSYGKNSNYGYTF. The CDR3 bases are TGTGCCAGTAGTTACGGGAAAAATTCTAACTATGGCTACACCTTC.

This clone was seen a single time. This chain uses TRBV19 with TRBJ1-2, with D uncertain. The CDR3 contains 14 residues. V dropped 2 bases and J dropped 7 bases, with 14 bases sitting between them. From germline, CDR1 is LNHDA and CDR2 SQIVND (reference sequence). For the CDR3, the DNA is TGTGCCAGTAGTATATCTGAGAGGGAAGGTGGCTACACCTTC. Encoded protein: CASSISEREGGYTF.

The rearrangement joins TRBV5-1 to TRBJ2-5; D possibly corresponds to TRBD2 (5 bases). CDR1 and CDR2 from the germline V gene are SGHRS and YFSETQ. The CDR3 totals 15 residues. Trimming removed 0 bases from V and 1 base from J, with 10 bases in between. In DNA form, the CDR3 reads TGCGCCAGCAGCTTGGCCGCGGGCCGCCAAGAGACCCAGTACTTC. This gives the protein CASSLAAGRQETQYF.

The chain carries TRBV19 and TRBJ2-2, with TRBD1 matching 11 bases. This CDR3 has 16 amino acids. Losses at the gene ends were 5 bases for V and 3 bases for J; bases not matched to a gene: 5. Per the germline V gene, CDR1 is LNHDA and CDR2 is SQIVND (reference sequence). CDR3 protein: CASSRRTGGDTGELFF. CDR3 nucleotide sequence: TGTGCCAGTAGTCGACGGACAGGGGGCGACACCGGGGAGCTGTTTTTT. Combining the CDR3 with reference TRBV19 and TRBJ2-2 gives the whole variable domain DGGITQSPKYLFRKEGQNVTLSCEQNLNHDAMYWYRQDPGQGLRLIYYSQIVNDFQKGDIAEGYSVSREKKESFPLTVTSAQKNPTAFYLCASSRRTGGDTGELFFGEGSRLTVL.

This chain uses TRBV9 with TRBJ2-2, with 7 bases aligning to TRBD1. The germline gives CDR1 SGDLS, CDR2 YYNGEE. After removal of 4 bases from V and 1 base from J, the junction contained 4 bases not matched to a gene. This CDR3 region has 15 residues. CDR3 loop: CASSRQGLNTGELFF. In DNA, the CDR3 is TGTGCCAGCAGCAGACAGGGCTTGAACACCGGGGAGCTGTTTTTT. The variable domain in full, with the rest retrieved from reference TRBV9 and TRBJ2-2, is DSGVTQTPKHLITATGQRVTLRCSPRSGDLSVYWYQQSLDQGLQFLIQYYNGEERAKGNILERFSAQQFPDLHSELNLSSLELGDSALYFCASSRQGLNTGELFFGEGSRLTVL.

The V call is TRBV5-4, the J call TRBJ1-2; weak D call: TRBD1 (6 bases). In germline, CDR1 is SGHNT, CDR2 YYREEE (reference sequence). V dropped 4 bases and J dropped 8 bases, with 15 bases sitting between them. CDR3 length: 13 amino acids. This CDR3 reads CASSLPGVRGYTF. CDR3 nucleotide sequence: TGTGCCAGCAGCCTCCCAGGGGTGCGGGGCTACACCTTC.

This clone is a singleton in its sample. In DNA form, the CDR3 reads TGTGCCAGCAGCCAAGAATCCGCTAGCGGGGGGAGGGAGACCCAGTACTTC. This sequence encodes CASSQESASGGRETQYF. The rearrangement uses TRBV3-1 (or the pseudogene TRBV3-2) and TRBJ2-5; TRBD2 agrees at 11 bases. Germline V gene sequence: CDR1 LGHDT, CDR2 YNNKEL (reference sequence). The CDR3 spans 17 residues. V shed 0 bases and J 5 bases; nucleotides not matched to a gene: 8.

This clone has just one count. The chain carries TRBV6-2 or TRBV6-3 and TRBJ1-5, with 8 bases fitting TRBD1. Germline trimming cut 1 base from V and 2 bases from J; bases unmatched to any gene: 4. CDR1 is MNHEY, CDR2 SVGEGT, per germline. CDR3 size: 16 residues. In nucleotides, the CDR3 is TGTGCCAGCAGTTACTTAGGACAGGGAGGCAATCAGCCCCAGCATTTT. Translated: CASSYLGQGGNQPQHF.

J is TRBJ2-7 and V is TRBV2; maybe TRBD1 (5 bases). The CDR3 has 13 amino acids. Trimming removed 10 bases at V and 3 bases at J, with 16 bases between. Germline CDR1 is SNHLY and CDR2 is FYNNEI. CDR3 region: CATSETEDYEQYF. As DNA, the CDR3 is TGTGCCACTTCAGAGACAGAGGACTACGAGCAGTACTTC.

The V gene is TRBV6-2 or TRBV6-3, the J gene TRBJ2-5; D is possibly TRBD1 (7 bases). The V end was cut by 0 bases, the J end by 4 bases, with 24 bases between. This CDR3 comprises 19 residues. Germline V gives CDR1 MNHEY, CDR2 SVGEGT. The DNA for the CDR3 is TGTGCCAGCAGTTACTCTTCCAATCGGAGACTCCAGGGGGGAGAGACCCAGTACTTC. Its protein is CASSYSSNRRLQGGETQYF.

V and J are TRBV28 and TRBJ1-5, with 7 nucleotides matching TRBD1. V dropped 3 bases and J dropped 3; count of bases not matched to a gene: 20. This CDR3 is 20 amino acids long. Looked up from germline, CDR1 is MDHEN and CDR2 is SYDVKM. CDR3 DNA: TGTGCCAGCAGTTTCATATCATTACCGGGACAGAGGCTGTTCAATCAGCCCCAGCATTTT. It encodes CASSFISLPGQRLFNQPQHF. The complete variable domain, with remaining parts taken from reference TRBV28 and TRBJ1-5, reads DVKVTQSSRYLVKRTGEKVFLECVQDMDHENMFWYRQDPGLGLRLIYFSYDVKMKEKGDIPEGYSVSREKKERFSLILESASTNQTSMYLCASSFISLPGQRLFNQPQHFGDGTRLSIL.

This clone appeared a few times. This rearrangement joins TRBV6-2 or TRBV6-3 to TRBJ2-7, with a weak D call TRBD1 (7 bases). The CDR3 spans 20 residues. The V end was cut by 5 bases, the J end by 2 bases, with 31 bases between. Looked up from germline, CDR1 is MNHEY and CDR2 is SVGEGT. CDR3 in amino acids: CASSGALAGQSSPRTYEQYF. In DNA, the CDR3 is TGTGCCAGCAGTGGGGCGTTGGCGGGACAGAGTTCTCCCCGAACCTACGAGCAGTACTTC.

The chain employs TRBV28 and TRBJ1-5; D perhaps matches TRBD1 (5 bases). CDR3 length: 15 amino acids. Trimming removed 3 bases at V and 6 bases at J, with 15 bases between. Germline V gene lookup returns CDR1 MDHEN and CDR2 SYDVKM. Here the CDR3 DNA reads TGTGCCAGCAGTTTCTCCACAGGTTATGGTCAGCCCCAGCATTTT. This gives the protein CASSFSTGYGQPQHF. The full variable domain, in which reference TRBV28 and TRBJ1-5 provide the parts outside the CDR3, is DVKVTQSSRYLVKRTGEKVFLECVQDMDHENMFWYRQDPGLGLRLIYFSYDVKMKEKGDIPEGYSVSREKKERFSLILESASTNQTSMYLCASSFSTGYGQPQHFGDGTRLSIL.

The chain links TRBV27 to TRBJ2-5, with 8 bases that match TRBD1. J gave up 6 bases and V 6 bases, and 6 bases lay outside the gene matches. This CDR3 has 13 residues. CDR1 and CDR2 from the germline V gene are MNHEY and SMNVEV (reference sequence). The CDR3: CASRTTGGKTQYF. CDR3 sequence (DNA): TGTGCCAGCAGGACTACAGGGGGAAAGACCCAGTACTTC.

V usage is TRBV24-1 and J usage is TRBJ2-1; 9 nucleotides match TRBD1. The germline V gene encodes CDR1 KGHDR and CDR2 SFDVKD. V trimming: 5 bases; J trimming: 7 bases; junction bases outside the gene matches: 5. There are 14 residues in the CDR3. The CDR3 DNA reads TGTGCCACCAGTGGGCACAGGGGGCGGAATGAGCAGTTCTTC. The encoded protein is CATSGHRGRNEQFF.

The CDR3 DNA follows: TGCAGCGGCGTGAACACTGAAGCTTTCTTT. Amino acids: CSGVNTEAFF. This rearrangement joins TRBV29-1 to TRBJ1-1; D is unresolved. The CDR3 has 10 amino acids. The V gene's germline CDR1 is SQVTM and CDR2 ANQGSEA. V was pared by 7 bases and J by 0 bases, with 3 bases between.

The rearrangement uses TRBV29-1 and TRBJ2-7; D might be TRBD2 (5 bases). Trimming removed 4 bases at V and 5 bases at J, with 12 bases between. The CDR3 has 12 residues. Germline CDR1 is SQVTM and CDR2 is ANQGSEA. DNA for the CDR3: TGCAGCGTTGGACGGGGTAGTAACGAGCAGTACTTC. Translated, it gives CSVGRGSNEQYF.

The gene calls are TRBV7-3 and TRBJ2-1; possible D gene TRBD2, 5 bases. Germline lookup yields CDR1 SGHTA and CDR2 FQGTGA. The V and J ends lost 5 bases and 5 bases respectively, with 10 bases between them. The CDR3 covers 13 residues. The CDR3 protein is CASSPTNDNEQFF. Written as DNA, the CDR3 is TGTGCCAGCAGCCCGACTAACGACAATGAGCAGTTCTTC. The full variable domain, in which reference TRBV7-3 and TRBJ2-1 provide the parts outside the CDR3, is GAGVSQTPSNKVTEKGKYVELRCDPISGHTALYWYRQSLGQGPEFLIYFQGTGAADDSGLPNDRFFAVRPEGSVSTLKIQRTERGDSAVYLCASSPTNDNEQFFGPGTRLTVL.

The chain joins TRBV5-4 to TRBJ1-1; a possible D gene is TRBD1 (5 bases). Per germline, CDR1 SGHNT and CDR2 YYREEE (reference sequence). The CDR3 covers 13 residues. The V and J ends lost 2 bases and 6 bases respectively, with 11 bases between them. The CDR3 sequence is CASSFLGTAEAFF. Here the CDR3 DNA reads TGTGCCAGCAGCTTCCTGGGGACTGCTGAAGCTTTCTTT.

The V call is TRBV6-1, the J call TRBJ1-4; D possibly corresponds to TRBD1 (6 bases). Germline V gene data show CDR1 as MNHNS and CDR2 as SASEGT. This CDR3 region has 15 residues. V shed 3 bases and J shed 8 bases, with 16 bases lying between them. The CDR3 nucleotides are TGTGCCAGCAGTGACAAACAGGGAATTAGGGAAAAACTGTTTTTT. Translating it yields CASSDKQGIREKLFF.

This chain connects TRBV7-2 to TRBJ1-4; D possibly corresponds to TRBD1 (5 bases). The CDR3 extends over 14 amino acids. The germline gives CDR1 SGHTA, CDR2 FQGNSA. V was trimmed by 3 bases and J by 2 bases, leaving 7 bases between them. CDR3 protein: CASSFRGTNEKLFF. In nucleotides, the CDR3 is TGTGCCAGCAGCTTTAGGGGTACTAATGAAAAACTGTTTTTT.

This clone was seen a single time. The chain couples TRBV2 to TRBJ1-1; D perhaps matches TRBD1 (6 bases). Germline CDR1 SNHLY, CDR2 FYNNEI. CDR3 length: 14 amino acids. Trimming stripped 8 bases from V and 4 bases from J, with 17 bases between. The CDR3 sequence: CASQGLAGGTEAFF. The CDR3 DNA reads as TGTGCCAGCCAGGGGCTGGCTGGGGGCACTGAAGCTTTCTTT.

V and J are TRBV27 and TRBJ1-1; 11 bases are shared with TRBD1. The CDR3 runs 13 residues. The germline CDR1 and CDR2 sequences are MNHEY and SMNVEV (reference sequence). V lost 8 bases, J lost 4 bases, and 3 bases stayed unmatched. The CDR3 protein is CASSGTGGTEAFF. In DNA form, the CDR3 reads TGTGCCAGCTCTGGGACAGGGGGCACTGAAGCTTTCTTT.

V and J are TRBV11-1 and TRBJ2-1, with TRBD2 identical over 10 bases. This CDR3 comprises 16 residues. J was trimmed by 9 bases and V by 5 bases; bases with no gene match: 13. Germline CDR1 SGHAT, CDR2 FQDESV (reference sequence). The CDR3 region is CASSPPKRGGLGEQFF. The CDR3 DNA reads as TGTGCCAGCAGCCCCCCCAAGCGGGGGGGCCTTGGTGAGCAGTTCTTC.